The rows below give T cell receptor beta chains drawn from one sample of a study of shared clonotypes between healthy human individuals. Here immunoSEQ multiplex PCR was the method, and the copy in TCRdb shows in-frame clones only, minus some. This table holds 2 million to 2.5 million clones, approximately 93% found once. Material for sequencing was naive CD4+ T cells from PBMCs. The origin of the receptors is a young man in good health. Some clones in this sample may be carry-over from other donors' samples. Each CDR3 is given without its conserved first and last residue. Each record gives: CDR3 protein, J gene, V gene, clone size. Rows give clone size only sometimes, using once, few, many, or a class for an expanded clone.

CDR3aa: ASSVSVGYQRPTDTQY
j_gene: TRBJ2-3
v_gene: TRBV9
abundance: .

CDR3aa: ASSWTPEAGELF
j_gene: TRBJ2-2
v_gene: TRBV7-9
abundance: .

CDR3aa: ASSLGRSIAGELF
j_gene: TRBJ2-2
v_gene: TRBV5-4
abundance: .

CDR3aa: ASSPQGPRTDTQY
j_gene: TRBJ2-3
v_gene: TRBV5-1
abundance: .

CDR3aa: ASGLVPGGEQY
j_gene: TRBJ2-7
v_gene: TRBV12-5
abundance: .

CDR3aa: ASSFTGGGNQPQH
j_gene: TRBJ1-5
v_gene: TRBV7-9
abundance: few

CDR3aa: ASSPVQGTPSSEQY
j_gene: TRBJ2-7
v_gene: TRBV5-4
abundance: .

CDR3aa: STTGGAGGYT
j_gene: TRBJ1-2
v_gene: TRBV29-1
abundance: .

CDR3aa: ASSLDGTVDQPQH
j_gene: TRBJ1-5
v_gene: TRBV5-8
abundance: .

CDR3aa: ASSLDAAQQDTQY
j_gene: TRBJ2-3
v_gene: TRBV28
abundance: .

CDR3aa: ASSLPSGRGHTGELF
j_gene: TRBJ2-2
v_gene: TRBV7-9
abundance: once

CDR3aa: ASSITGIANYGYT
j_gene: TRBJ1-2
v_gene: TRBV19
abundance: .

CDR3aa: SAISREEAF
j_gene: TRBJ1-1
v_gene: TRBV29-1
abundance: .

CDR3aa: ASSPEGYEQY
j_gene: TRBJ2-7
v_gene: TRBV6-6
abundance: .

CDR3aa: ASSPRREGPYEQY
j_gene: TRBJ2-7
v_gene: TRBV9
abundance: .

CDR3aa: ASSTGQGWYGYT
j_gene: TRBJ1-2
v_gene: TRBV5-1
abundance: .

CDR3aa: ASSLVAVQETQY
j_gene: TRBJ2-5
v_gene: TRBV28
abundance: .

CDR3aa: ATTGDTGELF
j_gene: TRBJ2-2
v_gene: TRBV28
abundance: .

CDR3aa: ASSLRFGQGFTDTQY
j_gene: TRBJ2-3
v_gene: TRBV7-9
abundance: .

CDR3aa: AGGDTGATGELF
j_gene: TRBJ2-2
v_gene: TRBV28
abundance: .

CDR3aa: ASSQEATGKETQY
j_gene: TRBJ2-5
v_gene: TRBV4-3
abundance: .

CDR3aa: ASSLEGRETQY
j_gene: TRBJ2-5
v_gene: TRBV5-1
abundance: .

CDR3aa: TGRVVDTQY
j_gene: TRBJ2-3
v_gene: TRBV21-1
abundance: .

CDR3aa: SGLAGGTYEQY
j_gene: TRBJ2-7
v_gene: TRBV29-1
abundance: few

CDR3aa: ASSLDATSGSGTDTQY
j_gene: TRBJ2-3
v_gene: TRBV5-1
abundance: once

CDR3aa: ASSLYGRQQETQY
j_gene: TRBJ2-5
v_gene: TRBV28
abundance: .

CDR3aa: ASSWGQGTPATQY
j_gene: TRBJ2-3
v_gene: TRBV7-3
abundance: .

CDR3aa: ASSQVGGQGYEQY
j_gene: TRBJ2-7
v_gene: TRBV4-3
abundance: .

CDR3aa: ASSLGGASNQPQH
j_gene: TRBJ1-5
v_gene: TRBV5-1
abundance: .

CDR3aa: ASSRLGLETQY
j_gene: TRBJ2-5
v_gene: TRBV27
abundance: .

CDR3aa: ASSKEVVYPYSNQPQH
j_gene: TRBJ1-5
v_gene: TRBV21-1
abundance: .

CDR3aa: ASSETPRLGAEQY
j_gene: TRBJ2-7
v_gene: TRBV6-1
abundance: .

CDR3aa: ASRGYGSYTGELF
j_gene: TRBJ2-2
v_gene: TRBV28
abundance: .

CDR3aa: ASTSSKNEQF
j_gene: TRBJ2-1
v_gene: TRBV28
abundance: .

CDR3aa: ASGRRGRNSNTEAF
j_gene: TRBJ1-1
v_gene: TRBV7-2
abundance: .

CDR3aa: SVVSWGTGYT
j_gene: TRBJ1-2
v_gene: TRBV29-1
abundance: .

CDR3aa: ASSLRSSEAF
j_gene: TRBJ1-1
v_gene: TRBV5-8
abundance: .

CDR3aa: ASSLQGKDGYT
j_gene: TRBJ1-2
v_gene: TRBV5-6
abundance: .

CDR3aa: ASSSTSGIGELF
j_gene: TRBJ2-2
v_gene: TRBV7-3
abundance: .

CDR3aa: ASRGGTGDYGYT
j_gene: TRBJ1-2
v_gene: TRBV6-5
abundance: .